The 28 T cell receptor beta chains listed next were all sequenced from one sample in a study of blood T cell repertoires in COVID-19. Only in-frame clones appear in the TCRdb table, and some are missing; sequencing was by immunoSEQ multiplex PCR. Among 350,000 to 500,000 clones listed, roughly 84% were seen once. The sample comprised PBMCs or T cells enriched from blood (not recorded which). The origin of the receptors is a woman aged 18-29 years who had been exposed to COVID-19.

This chain uses TRBV23-1 with TRBJ2-2; the D gene is possibly TRBD2 (5 bases). TRBV23-1 is labeled an ORF, and its function is uncertain. The CDR3 runs 17 residues. V lost 3 bases and J 4 bases, leaving 18 bases between the germline ends. Here the CDR3 reads CASSHKRMVGRTGELFF. CDR3 sequence (DNA): TGCGCCAGCAGTCACAAGCGGATGGTAGGACGCACCGGGGAGCTGTTTTTT.

The J gene is TRBJ1-4, the V gene TRBV28; the match to TRBD1 covers 8 bases. CDR1 MDHEN and CDR2 SYDVKM come from the germline V gene. The CDR3 is made up of 17 amino acids. V trimming: 4 bases; J trimming: 3 bases; junction bases outside the gene matches: 10. The DNA of the CDR3 is TGTGCCAGCAGTTCCCGTCCCGGGACAGGTTCTAATGAAAAACTGTTTTTT. It specifies CASSSRPGTGSNEKLFF.

The J gene is TRBJ2-2, the V gene TRBV11-3, with TRBD2 identical over 8 bases. V lost 4 bases to trimming and J lost 4 bases; unmatched junction nucleotides: 5. This CDR3 is built from 15 residues. Germline CDR1 is SGHNT and CDR2 is YENEEA. CDR3 in amino acids: CASSSGGGTTGELFF. CDR3 nucleotide sequence: TGTGCCAGCAGCTCAGGCGGGGGGACCACCGGGGAGCTGTTTTTT.

The chain carries TRBV4-2 and TRBJ1-1; D remains unclear. There are 16 residues in the CDR3. Trimming cost V 5 bases and J 3 bases, with 19 bases left between them. Germline loops: CDR1 LGHNA, CDR2 YNFKEQ. For the CDR3, the DNA is TGTGCCAGCAGCAGACCGGCGACAAACCGAGACACTGAAGCTTTCTTT. Translating it yields CASSRPATNRDTEAFF.

The chain has TRBV4-2 and TRBJ1-5; TRBD1 aligns across 8 bases. V shed 2 bases, J shed 4 bases, and the junction held 4 bases outside the gene matches. CDR3 size: 15 residues. The germline V gene encodes CDR1 LGHNA and CDR2 YNFKEQ. CDR3 loop: CASSQMDRDNQPQHF. The CDR3 DNA sequence: TGTGCCAGCAGCCAAATGGACAGGGATAATCAGCCCCAGCATTTT.

The CDR3 loop is CASSPDRFNSPLHF. CDR3 in DNA: TGTGCCAGCTCACCTGACAGGTTTAATTCACCCCTCCACTTT. The chain has TRBV18 and TRBJ1-6, with TRBD1 as a possible D gene (6 bases). Germline assignment: CDR1 KGHSH and CDR2 LQKENI. The V end lost 3 bases, the J end lost 6 bases, and 9 bases lay between the germline ends. The CDR3 is 14 amino acids.

The genes are TRBV11-2 and TRBJ1-5; maybe TRBD1 (5 bases). Trimming pared 5 bases from V and 4 bases from J, leaving 12 bases between. CDR1 is SGHAT and CDR2 is FQNNGV in the germline V gene. The CDR3 has 14 amino acids. The DNA of the CDR3 is TGTGCCAGCAGCCGGGACTGGGGGAATCAGCCCCAGCATTTT. Amino acid sequence: CASSRDWGNQPQHF.

This clone was seen a handful of times. The chain is built from TRBV19 and TRBJ1-1, with 10 nucleotides matching TRBD1. V gave up 8 bases and J gave up 6 bases; unmatched junction bases: 6. This CDR3 has 13 amino acids. Germline CDR1 LNHDA, CDR2 SQIVND (reference sequence). In DNA, the CDR3 is TGTGCCAGTGGCGGGACAGGGGTCTCTGAAGCTTTCTTT. It yields the protein CASGGTGVSEAFF.

The V call is TRBV5-5, the J call TRBJ2-7; TRBD1 is a possible D gene (6 bases). Germline-derived CDR1 and CDR2 are SGHKS and YYEKEE (reference sequence). Trimming pared 4 bases from V and 2 bases from J, leaving 19 bases between. This CDR3 contains 16 residues. CDR3 in amino acids: CASSRTQDRNPYEQYF. CDR3 nucleotides: TGTGCCAGCAGCCGGACCCAGGACAGAAACCCCTACGAGCAGTACTTC.

The chain's CDR3 is CASSFTSQGRETQYF. CDR3 nucleotide sequence: TGTGCCAGCAGTTTTACATCACAGGGGAGGGAGACCCAGTACTTC. The chain couples TRBV28 to TRBJ2-5; D is possibly TRBD1 (7 bases). This CDR3 is built from 15 residues. V lost 3 bases to trimming and J lost 5 bases, with 16 bases between them. Germline V gene lookup returns CDR1 MDHEN and CDR2 SYDVKM. The whole variable domain, filled in from reference TRBV28 and TRBJ2-5, reads DVKVTQSSRYLVKRTGEKVFLECVQDMDHENMFWYRQDPGLGLRLIYFSYDVKMKEKGDIPEGYSVSREKKERFSLILESASTNQTSMYLCASSFTSQGRETQYFGPGTRLLVL.

The chain links TRBV7-2 to TRBJ1-2; TRBD1 matches 7 bases. This CDR3 has 18 amino acids. V lost 0 bases, J lost 4 bases, and 14 bases stayed unmatched. Germline CDR1 SGHTA, CDR2 FQGNSA. In nucleotides, the CDR3 is TGTGCCAGCAGCTTAGCCCCCGCGGGACAGTCGAGTGGCTATGGCTACACCTTC. It yields the protein CASSLAPAGQSSGYGYTF.

The chain combines TRBV6-5 with TRBJ2-7; D possibly corresponds to TRBD1 (6 bases). The CDR3 length is 14 residues. V lost 7 bases to trimming and J lost 3 bases, with 16 bases between them. Germline CDR1 reads MNHEY; CDR2 reads SVGAGI. The DNA of the CDR3 is TGTGCCAGCACCCCTACAGGGACCTTCTACGAGCAGTACTTC. This sequence encodes CASTPTGTFYEQYF.

V usage is TRBV3-1 (or the pseudogene TRBV3-2) and J usage is TRBJ1-3, with D possibly being TRBD1 (5 bases). The CDR3 covers 14 residues. V lost 2 bases, J lost 2 bases, and 7 bases lay in between. Per germline, CDR1 LGHDT and CDR2 YNNKEL (reference sequence). CDR3 DNA: TGTGCCAGCAGCCAAAAAGGGGCTGGAAACACCATATATTTT. Its protein product is CASSQKGAGNTIYF.

The V and J genes are TRBV3-1 (or the pseudogene TRBV3-2) and TRBJ2-7; 13 bases fit TRBD2. Per germline, CDR1 LGHDT and CDR2 YNNKEL (reference sequence). V dropped 4 bases and J dropped 2; count of bases not matched to a gene: 8. This CDR3 region has 17 residues. CDR3 sequence reads: CASSLGTSGVWAYEQYF. CDR3 in DNA: TGTGCCAGCAGCCTAGGGACTAGCGGGGTGTGGGCCTACGAGCAGTACTTC.

The V and J genes are TRBV6-5 and TRBJ1-1, with D hard to call. Germline V gene lookup returns CDR1 MNHEY and CDR2 SVGAGI. The CDR3 runs to 10 residues. The V end was cut by 11 bases, the J end by 1 base, with 5 bases between. CDR3 region: CASGNTEAFF. CDR3 bases: TGTGCCTCGGGGAACACTGAAGCTTTCTTT.

The gene calls are TRBV28 and TRBJ2-3, with TRBD2 matching 7 bases. Germline loops: CDR1 MDHEN, CDR2 SYDVKM. The CDR3 sequence is 17 residues long. The trim removed 5 bases at V and 0 bases at J, leaving 11 bases unmatched. CDR3 amino acids: CASSRPWASGSTDTQYF. CDR3 sequence (DNA): TGTGCCAGCAGTCGCCCCTGGGCTAGCGGCAGCACAGATACGCAGTATTTT. Looking up the rest from reference TRBV28 and TRBJ2-3 gives the full variable domain: DVKVTQSSRYLVKRTGEKVFLECVQDMDHENMFWYRQDPGLGLRLIYFSYDVKMKEKGDIPEGYSVSREKKERFSLILESASTNQTSMYLCASSRPWASGSTDTQYFGPGTRLTVL.

In nucleotides, the CDR3 is TGTGCCAGCAGTGATGGCCGAGCGCAAGAGACCCAGTACTTC. Translation: CASSDGRAQETQYF. The genes are TRBV2 and TRBJ2-5; D ambiguous. The CDR3 is 14 amino acids. The germline V gene encodes CDR1 SNHLY and CDR2 FYNNEI. The V and J ends lost 3 bases and 2 bases respectively, with 10 bases between them.

With regard to this clone: The same CDR3 arises from other DNA sequences in this sample as well. J is TRBJ2-7 and V is TRBV28; TRBD1 matches 9 bases. V lost 3 bases, J lost 2 bases, and 2 bases stayed unmatched. CDR1 and CDR2 from the germline V gene are MDHEN and SYDVKM. This CDR3 contains 14 residues. CDR3 DNA sequence: TGTGCCAGCAGTTTGCGACAGGGGGCCTACGAGCAGTACTTC. Protein product: CASSLRQGAYEQYF.

The chain uses TRBV13 and TRBJ1-4, with D maybe TRBD1 (6 bases). The CDR3 contains 14 residues. V lost 5 bases and J 7 bases, leaving 14 bases between the germline ends. Germline CDR1 reads PRHDT; CDR2 reads FYEKMQ (reference sequence). The CDR3 reads CASSRTGFGEKLFF. CDR3 coding DNA: TGTGCCAGCAGCCGAACAGGGTTCGGTGAAAAACTGTTTTTT.

The rearrangement links TRBV2 to TRBJ2-7, with TRBD2 as a possible D gene (6 bases). Trimming left V 6 bases short and J 7 bases short, with 13 bases between. CDR3 length equals 12 residues. Looked up from germline, CDR1 is SNHLY and CDR2 is FYNNEI. The CDR3 bases are TGTGCCAGCAGCGCCGACGGGAGAGAGCAGTACTTC. It specifies CASSADGREQYF.

The chain carries TRBV6-5 and TRBJ2-7, with 7 bases aligning to TRBD1. CDR3 length: 15 amino acids. The germline V gene encodes CDR1 MNHEY and CDR2 SVGAGI. Trimming cost V 0 bases and J 3 bases; bases outside gene matches: 5. The CDR3 DNA reads as TGTGCCAGCAGTTACTCGACAGGGCCATACTACGAGCAGTACTTC. Translation gives CASSYSTGPYYEQYF.

J is TRBJ1-5 and V is TRBV5-6; D may be TRBD1 (5 bases). Trimming took off 3 bases at V and 1 base at J, with 8 bases between the two ends. This CDR3 spans 14 amino acids. CDR1 and CDR2 from the germline V gene are SGHDT and YYEEEE. CDR3 nucleotides: TGTGCCAGCAGCTGGAGGGGCAGCAATCAGCCCCAGCATTTT. Translating gives CASSWRGSNQPQHF. Combining the CDR3 with reference TRBV5-6 and TRBJ1-5 gives the whole variable domain DAGVTQSPTHLIKTRGQQVTLRCSPKSGHDTVSWYQQALGQGPQFIFQYYEEEERQRGNFPDRFSGHQFPNYSSELNVNALLLGDSALYLCASSWRGSNQPQHFGDGTRLSIL.

This clone came up once. The chain is built from TRBV6-2 or TRBV6-3 and TRBJ2-7, with 7 positions matching TRBD1. Germline V CDR1 and CDR2: MNHEY, SVGEGT. The CDR3 covers 18 residues. The J segment lost 3 bases and the V segment lost 6 bases, leaving 20 bases of the junction unmatched. CDR3 sequence (DNA): TGTGCCAGCAGCCCCCTGCCGGGGATCGGGACAGCGTTCTACGAGCAGTACTTC. Amino acid sequence: CASSPLPGIGTAFYEQYF.

This chain connects TRBV4-1 to TRBJ1-5, with TRBD1 identical over 9 bases. V shed 1 base and J 3 bases; nucleotides not matched to a gene: 4. This CDR3 is built from 16 residues. CDR1 is MGHRA, CDR2 YSYEKL, per germline. The CDR3, as DNA: TGCGCCAGCAGCCAAGGAAACAGGGGGCACAATCAGCCCCAGCATTTT. Residues: CASSQGNRGHNQPQHF.

The chain couples TRBV3-1 (or the pseudogene TRBV3-2) to TRBJ2-7, with a tentative D call TRBD1 (6 bases). CDR3 size: 12 residues. The germline V gene has CDR1 LGHDT and CDR2 YNNKEL (reference sequence). Trimming left V 8 bases short and J 3 bases short, with 11 bases between. The CDR3 sequence is CASGNRVYEQYF. For the CDR3, the DNA is TGTGCCAGCGGGAACAGGGTCTACGAGCAGTACTTC.

The chain uses TRBV5-1 and TRBJ1-4; possible D gene TRBD1, 6 bases. Germline CDR1 reads SGHRS; CDR2 reads YFSETQ. Deletions cut 2 bases from V and 8 bases from J, with 16 bases between. The CDR3 spans 15 residues. This chain's CDR3 is CASSFAGGAEEKLFF. The CDR3 nucleotides are TGCGCCAGCAGCTTTGCGGGGGGCGCGGAAGAAAAACTGTTTTTT.

V and J are TRBV28 and TRBJ2-1; 7 positions agree with TRBD2. Germline lookup yields CDR1 MDHEN and CDR2 SYDVKM. The CDR3 runs 17 residues. Losses at the gene ends were 6 bases for V and 4 bases for J; bases not matched to a gene: 15. In nucleotides, the CDR3 is TGTGCCAGCAGGGATCATAAGACTAGCCGGAGTTACAATGAGCAGTTCTTC. Its translation: CASRDHKTSRSYNEQFF.

The chain links TRBV6-5 to TRBJ1-1, with D possibly TRBD1 on 5 matching bases. CDR1 is MNHEY, CDR2 SVGAGI, per germline. This CDR3 comprises 15 residues. Between the trimmed V and J ends, which lost 1 base and 7 bases, there was a span of 16 bases. In DNA form, the CDR3 reads TGTGCCAGCAGTTACTATAGGCACCCCCAGGGTGAAGCTTTCTTT. Encoded protein: CASSYYRHPQGEAFF.